A single sample is the source of the 7 T cell receptor beta chains below, sequenced in a study of brain T cells in children with intractable seizures. Here immunoSEQ multiplex PCR was the method, and the copy in TCRdb shows in-frame clones only, minus some. The top ten hold 3.8% of the sample, which has 110,000 or so clones, approximately 94% seen once. Sequencing was performed on peripheral blood, taken at surgery. These TCRs come from a boy less than two years old with hemimegalencephaly and intractable seizures.

The chain couples TRBV11-3 to TRBJ2-1; TRBD1 or TRBD2 may be the D gene (5 bases each). V dropped 6 bases and J dropped 6 bases, with 18 bases sitting between them. This CDR3 region has 15 residues. Germline V gene sequence: CDR1 SGHNT, CDR2 YENEEA. CDR3 amino acids: CASSRGPVIANEQFF. The CDR3, as DNA: TGTGCCAGCAGTAGGGGACCGGTCATCGCCAATGAGCAGTTCTTC.

The rearrangement joins TRBV11-3 to TRBJ1-2, with TRBD1 identical over 7 bases. Germline loops: CDR1 SGHNT, CDR2 YENEEA. The CDR3 loop spans 13 amino acids. V shed 4 bases and J 7 bases; nucleotides not matched to a gene: 6. The CDR3 DNA reads TGTGCCAGCAGCTCTAAGGGGGCGATTGGCTACACCTTC. Residues: CASSSKGAIGYTF.

V and J are TRBV20-1 and TRBJ2-1, with TRBD2 matching 10 bases. The CDR3 spans 14 residues. Germline V gene data show CDR1 as DFQATT and CDR2 as SNEGSKA (reference sequence). Germline trimming cut 3 bases from V and 6 bases from J; bases unmatched to any gene: 5. The CDR3 loop reads CSASLASGSNEQFF. The CDR3 bases are TGCAGTGCTAGTCTCGCTAGCGGGAGCAATGAGCAGTTCTTC.

The chain joins TRBV4-2 to TRBJ2-4; no clear D. This CDR3 is built from 17 residues. Germline V gene sequence: CDR1 LGHNA, CDR2 YNFKEQ. The germline V and J ends were trimmed by 0 bases and 0 bases, with 12 bases remaining between them. The CDR3 here is CASSQDRGILAKNIQYF. In nucleotides, the CDR3 is TGTGCCAGCAGCCAAGATCGTGGAATCCTAGCCAAAAACATTCAGTACTTC.

The genes are TRBV3-1 (or the pseudogene TRBV3-2) and TRBJ1-1; D may be TRBD1 (5 bases). Trimming stripped 3 bases from V and 0 bases from J, with 11 bases between. The V gene's germline CDR1 is LGHDT and CDR2 YNNKEL (reference sequence). CDR3 length: 15 residues. The CDR3 spells CASSQWLGLNTEAFF. In DNA form, the CDR3 reads TGTGCCAGCAGCCAGTGGTTGGGGCTGAACACTGAAGCTTTCTTT.

This sequence joins TRBV7-9 and TRBJ1-4; 8 bases line up with TRBD1. The V segment lost 5 bases and the J segment 7 bases; nucleotides outside the gene matches: 9. The CDR3 runs 15 residues. Germline CDR1 and CDR2: SEHNR and FQNEAQ (reference sequence). Written as DNA, the CDR3 is TGTGCCAGCAGCCCTCGGACAGGGTGGGGTGAAAAACTGTTTTTT. Amino acids: CASSPRTGWGEKLFF. Drawing the rest from reference TRBV7-9 and TRBJ1-4, the complete variable domain is DTGVSQNPRHKITKRGQNVTFRCDPISEHNRLYWYRQTLGQGPEFLTYFQNEAQLEKSRLLSDRFSAERPKGSFSTLEIQRTEQGDSAMYLCASSPRTGWGEKLFFGSGTQLSVL.

The chain recombines TRBV7-3 with TRBJ2-4; no reliable D call. The CDR3 runs to 17 residues. Germline lookup yields CDR1 SGHTA and CDR2 FQGTGA. Trimming pared 3 bases from V and 3 bases from J, leaving 18 bases between. The CDR3 DNA reads as TGTGCCAGCAGCTTCTCCACCTTGGAAGCCATCAAAAACATTCAGTACTTC. It specifies CASSFSTLEAIKNIQYF.